The clone carrying this T cell receptor beta chain appeared many times. This entry is derived from a study of T-cell reconstitution after alpha-beta-depleted transplantation in children. The CDR3 sequence is 14 residues long. Germline V gene lookup returns CDR1 SGHRS and CDR2 YFSETQ. V was shortened by 0 bases and J by 2 bases, with 7 bases between the two germline ends. TCRbeta library construction was performed incorporating unique molecular identifiers. Via MiXCR, TCRdb re-called the PCR reads, giving one row per CDR3 protein. In the table there are hundreds of thousands of distinct CDR3 sequences, about 14% of which are singletons.

V is TRBV5-1 and J is TRBJ2-3, with D unresolved. The source material was PBMCs, sampled from the stem cell graft. This receptor was obtained from a human donor who donated a stem cell graft to a child with Fanconi anemia. The DNA for the CDR3 is TGCGCCAGCAGCTTGGGCGGCTACACAGATACGCAGTATTTT. Residues: CASSLGGYTDTQYF.